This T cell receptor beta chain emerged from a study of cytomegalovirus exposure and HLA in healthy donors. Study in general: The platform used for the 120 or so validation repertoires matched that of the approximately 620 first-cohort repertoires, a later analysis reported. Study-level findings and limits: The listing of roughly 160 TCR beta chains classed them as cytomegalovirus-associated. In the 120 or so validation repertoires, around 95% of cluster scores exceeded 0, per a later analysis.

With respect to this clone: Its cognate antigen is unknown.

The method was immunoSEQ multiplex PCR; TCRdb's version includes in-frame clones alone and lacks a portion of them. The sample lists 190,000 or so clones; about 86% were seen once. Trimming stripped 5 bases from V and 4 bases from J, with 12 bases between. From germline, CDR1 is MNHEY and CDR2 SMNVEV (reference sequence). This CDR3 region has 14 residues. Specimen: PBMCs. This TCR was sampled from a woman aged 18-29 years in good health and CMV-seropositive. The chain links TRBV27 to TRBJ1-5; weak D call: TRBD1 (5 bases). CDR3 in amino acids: CASSGWQGNQPQHF. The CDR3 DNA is TGTGCCAGCAGTGGGTGGCAGGGTAATCAGCCCCAGCATTTT.